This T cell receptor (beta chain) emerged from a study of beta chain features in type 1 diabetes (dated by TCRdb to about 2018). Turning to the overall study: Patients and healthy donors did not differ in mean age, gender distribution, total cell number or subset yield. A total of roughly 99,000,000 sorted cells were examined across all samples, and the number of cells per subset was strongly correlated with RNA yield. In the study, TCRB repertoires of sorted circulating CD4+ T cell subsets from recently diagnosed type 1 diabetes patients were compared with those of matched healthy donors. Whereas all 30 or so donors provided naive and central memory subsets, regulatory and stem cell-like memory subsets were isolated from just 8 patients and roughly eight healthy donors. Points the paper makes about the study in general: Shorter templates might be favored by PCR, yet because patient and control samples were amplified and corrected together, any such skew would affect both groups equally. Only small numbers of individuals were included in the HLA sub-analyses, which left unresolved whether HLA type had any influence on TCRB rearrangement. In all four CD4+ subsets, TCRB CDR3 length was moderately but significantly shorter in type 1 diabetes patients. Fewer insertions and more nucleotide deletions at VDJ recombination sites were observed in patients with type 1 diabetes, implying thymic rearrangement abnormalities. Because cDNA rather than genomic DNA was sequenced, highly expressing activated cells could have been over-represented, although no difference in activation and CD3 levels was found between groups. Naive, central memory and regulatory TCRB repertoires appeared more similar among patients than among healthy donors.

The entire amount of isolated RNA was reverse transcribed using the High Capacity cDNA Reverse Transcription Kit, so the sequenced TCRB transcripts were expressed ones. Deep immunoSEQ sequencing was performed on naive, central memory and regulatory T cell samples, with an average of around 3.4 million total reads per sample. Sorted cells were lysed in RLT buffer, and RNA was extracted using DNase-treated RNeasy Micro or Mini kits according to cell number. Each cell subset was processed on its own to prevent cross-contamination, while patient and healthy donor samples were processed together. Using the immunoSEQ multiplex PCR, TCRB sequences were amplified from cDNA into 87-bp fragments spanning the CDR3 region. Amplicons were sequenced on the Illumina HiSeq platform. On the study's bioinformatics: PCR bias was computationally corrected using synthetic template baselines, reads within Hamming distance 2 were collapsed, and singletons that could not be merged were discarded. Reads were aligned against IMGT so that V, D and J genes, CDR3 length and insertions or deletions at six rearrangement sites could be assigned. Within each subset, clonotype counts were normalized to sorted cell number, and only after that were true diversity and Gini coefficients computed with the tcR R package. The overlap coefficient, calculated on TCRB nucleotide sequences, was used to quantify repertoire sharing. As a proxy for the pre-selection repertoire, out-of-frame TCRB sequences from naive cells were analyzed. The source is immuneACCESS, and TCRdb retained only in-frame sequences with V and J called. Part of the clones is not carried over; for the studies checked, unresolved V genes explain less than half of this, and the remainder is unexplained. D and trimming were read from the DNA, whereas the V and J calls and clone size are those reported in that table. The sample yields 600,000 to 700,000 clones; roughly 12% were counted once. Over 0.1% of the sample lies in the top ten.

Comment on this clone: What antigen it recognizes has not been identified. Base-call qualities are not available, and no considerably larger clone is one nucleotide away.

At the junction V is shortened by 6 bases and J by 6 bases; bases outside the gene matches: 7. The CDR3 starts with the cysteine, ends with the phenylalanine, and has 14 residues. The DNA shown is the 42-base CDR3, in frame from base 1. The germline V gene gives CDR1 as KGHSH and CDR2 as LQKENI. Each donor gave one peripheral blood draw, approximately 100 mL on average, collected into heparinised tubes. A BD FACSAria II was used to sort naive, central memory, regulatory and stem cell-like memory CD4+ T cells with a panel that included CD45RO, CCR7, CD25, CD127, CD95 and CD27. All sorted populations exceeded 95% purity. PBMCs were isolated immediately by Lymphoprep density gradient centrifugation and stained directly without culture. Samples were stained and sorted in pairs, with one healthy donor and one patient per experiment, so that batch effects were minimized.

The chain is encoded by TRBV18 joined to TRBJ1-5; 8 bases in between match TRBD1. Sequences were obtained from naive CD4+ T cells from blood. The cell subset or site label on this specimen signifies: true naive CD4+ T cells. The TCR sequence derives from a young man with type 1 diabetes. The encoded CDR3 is CASSRGQGGQPQHF. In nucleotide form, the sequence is TGTGCCAGCTCCCGAGGACAGGGAGGTCAGCCCCAGCATTTT.